This TCR beta chain is drawn from a study of control samples from healthy donors and cancer patients. Germline assignment: CDR1 SGHDN and CDR2 FVKESK. The J segment lost 4 bases and the V segment lost 4 bases, leaving 5 bases of the junction unmatched. The CDR3 sequence is 15 residues long. This table comes from immunoSEQ multiplex PCR, and its TCRdb copy is limited to in-frame clones, with some not included. This sample has 30,000 or so clones, with approximately 94% found just once. V gene TRBV14 combines with J gene TRBJ1-1; TRBD1 aligns across 11 bases. The sample taken for sequencing was blood. This clonotype was sampled from a man between 60 and 70 years old in good health. In nucleotides, the CDR3 is TGTGCCAGCAGCCGCGGACAGGGGGCGGGCACTGAAGCTTTCTTT. Protein product: CASSRGQGAGTEAFF.